This is a list of T cell receptor beta chains from one sample in a study of cytomegalovirus exposure and HLA in healthy donors. Generated by immunoSEQ multiplex PCR, the TCRdb table keeps only in-frame clones and is missing some. Of roughly 140,000 clones listed, about 79% are singletons. The material sequenced was PBMCs. The receptors shown here come from a male donor in good health and CMV-seronegative. The conserved cysteine and the conserved F or W are not part of the CDR3 here.

v_call | cdr3_aa
TRBV27 | ASIRGGYRRTGGNTIY
TRBV29-1 | SVTGLAGATYEQY
TRBV6-5 | ASSYLKDTSEAF
TRBV10-3 | AISEPGQGGNYEQY
TRBV7-9 | ASEGVGTEAF
TRBV5-1 | ASSRSGQGALEVSPLH
TRBV5-1 | ASSLLAGADYEQY
TRBV9 | ASSVVGTASGNTIY
TRBV27 | ASSFGAGYGYT
TRBV4-1 | ASSQDPGLAVLKEELF
TRBV5-1 | ASSTTGGYTEAF
TRBV6-5 | ASRFLSHTGELF
TRBV7-2 | ASSLGQGNQPQH
TRBV5-1 | ASSPAINQPQH
TRBV7-3 | ASSLTGLETQY
TRBV27 | ASRWTGSNEQF
TRBV5-1 | ASRRRAGGLQETQY
TRBV15 | ATSRVRQGSHEQY
TRBV30 | AWSVGLEAF
TRBV5-8 | ASSDRRTVQETQY
TRBV5-1 | ASSLEAGSGYT
TRBV7-3 | ASSQTIAGNNEQF
TRBV10-3 | AISDRGRATHNEQF
TRBV7-9 | ASSRISFRDTLSGNTIY
TRBV6-1 | ASSPSTGAYGYT
TRBV11-2 | ASSFSLTVYGYT
TRBV7-3 | ASSLRDSYEQY
TRBV4-1 | ASSRSPGTEGKEAF
TRBV12-5 | ASGLSDRGSIA
TRBV7-3 | ASSLRAGSITDTQY
TRBV19 | ASSAGTRGDTQY
TRBV5-1 | ASSPRQVHSTDTQY
TRBV18 | ASSPGQALYGYT
TRBV19 | ASSSDRGSEAF
TRBV11-2 | ASSTTSGSRHEQY
TRBV4-2 | ASSQEAGGLYNEQF
TRBV6-5 | ASSPGQGLELF
TRBV9 | ASSPGNKNIQY
TRBV6-6 | ASSYEGESYNEQF
TRBV30 | AWNSKRDRHFTEAF
TRBV7-2 | ASNPGQGQETQY
TRBV7-9 | ASSQGTGDGYT
TRBV9 | ASSPLQDTDTQY
TRBV27 | ASSSRGVTTGELF
TRBV30 | AWSVRLAGDSEQY
TRBV4-1 | ASSQSPTHLARTYEQY
TRBV9 | ASSVAKLAGQETQY
TRBV7-6 | ASSLVIMGSMNTEAF